Below, 16 T cell receptor beta chains from the same sample are listed, as sequenced in a study of blood T cell repertoires in COVID-19. This table comes from immunoSEQ multiplex PCR, and its TCRdb copy is limited to in-frame clones, with some not included. The sample yields under 250,000 clones, about nine tenths seen once. Source material: peripheral blood. The receptors here all came from a man between 50 and 59 years old with COVID-19, enrolled during active disease.

The chain employs TRBV10-3 and TRBJ1-5, with a possible D match to TRBD1 (5 bases). CDR3 length equals 15 residues. V shed 2 bases and J shed 6 bases, with 14 bases lying between them. Germline V gene lookup returns CDR1 ENHRY and CDR2 SYGVKD. In DNA form, the CDR3 reads TGTGCCATCAGTGAGGGTGAAGCGGGGGTTCAGCCCCAGCATTTT. This codes for CAISEGEAGVQPQHF.

This chain joins TRBV7-8 and TRBJ1-2; no clear D. The CDR3 runs 12 residues. Germline V gene sequence: CDR1 SGHVS, CDR2 FQNEAQ. V was shortened by 6 bases and J by 7 bases, with 12 bases between the two germline ends. The chain's CDR3 is CASSTTGVGYTF. The DNA of the CDR3 is TGTGCCAGCAGTACTACCGGGGTTGGCTACACCTTC.

This chain connects TRBV5-4 to TRBJ1-4; D not certain. Germline loops: CDR1 SGHNT, CDR2 YYREEE (reference sequence). The V end lost 4 bases, the J end lost 0 bases, and 16 bases lay between the germline ends. The CDR3 extends over 17 amino acids. Written as DNA, the CDR3 is TGTGCCAGCAGCCCCGACCGGGGAACTGCAACTAATGAAAAACTGTTTTTT. This codes for CASSPDRGTATNEKLFF.

The genes are TRBV19 and TRBJ1-4; D possibly corresponds to TRBD1 (5 bases). CDR1 and CDR2 (germline): LNHDA, SQIVND (reference sequence). Trimming stripped 1 base from V and 8 bases from J, with 14 bases between. CDR3 length: 15 residues. CDR3 in amino acids: CASSIVSGGEEKLFF. CDR3 bases: TGTGCCAGTAGTATAGTCTCGGGGGGTGAAGAAAAACTGTTTTTT.

This CDR3 is CASSPRRENTQYF. Written as DNA, the CDR3 is TGTGCCAGCAGCCCTCGCAGGGAAAATACGCAGTATTTT. The chain couples TRBV9 to TRBJ2-3; TRBD1 is a possible D gene (5 bases). Germline V lookup: CDR1 SGDLS, CDR2 YYNGEE. V lost 4 bases to trimming and J lost 7 bases, with 13 bases between them. The CDR3 has 13 amino acids.

The chain uses TRBV19 and TRBJ1-5, with D tentatively TRBD1 (6 bases). The CDR3 contains 16 residues. CDR1 LNHDA and CDR2 SQIVND come from the germline V gene (reference sequence). Trimming pared 3 bases from V and 6 bases from J, leaving 18 bases between. DNA of the CDR3: TGTGCCAGTAGTATGTGGGCACAGGGCGCAGGTCAGCCCCAGCATTTT. Encoded protein: CASSMWAQGAGQPQHF.

This chain connects TRBV6-1 to TRBJ2-3; the match to TRBD2 covers 13 bases. The CDR3 consists of 16 residues. CDR1 is MNHNS and CDR2 is SASEGT in the germline V gene. Trimming removed 4 bases from V and 0 bases from J; junction bases left unmatched: 1. CDR3 coding DNA: TGTGCCAGCAGTGGGACTAGCGGGGGAAGCACAGATACGCAGTATTTT. This gives the protein CASSGTSGGSTDTQYF.

The V call is TRBV12-3 or TRBV12-4, the J call TRBJ2-7; 8 bases line up with TRBD2. The CDR3 sequence is 11 residues long. With V trimmed by 7 bases and J by 7 bases, 3 bases remained unmatched. CDR3 sequence reads: CASTGGGEQYF. The DNA for the CDR3 is TGTGCCAGCACCGGGGGGGGTGAGCAGTACTTC.

The genes are TRBV19 and TRBJ2-5, with 10 bases that match TRBD2. Trimming removed 5 bases from V and 5 bases from J; junction bases left unmatched: 11. Per the germline V gene, CDR1 is LNHDA and CDR2 is SQIVND (reference sequence). This CDR3 has 16 residues. The DNA for the CDR3 is TGTGCCAGTAGTTTGCCTAGCGGGAGTTTGCGGGAGACCCAGTACTTC. Its translation: CASSLPSGSLRETQYF. Full variable domain (outside the CDR3, taken from reference TRBV19 and TRBJ2-5): DGGITQSPKYLFRKEGQNVTLSCEQNLNHDAMYWYRQDPGQGLRLIYYSQIVNDFQKGDIAEGYSVSREKKESFPLTVTSAQKNPTAFYLCASSLPSGSLRETQYFGPGTRLLVL.

The chain joins TRBV28 to TRBJ2-7; 8 bases are a match to TRBD2. This CDR3 has 16 amino acids. Germline values: CDR1 MDHEN, CDR2 SYDVKM. J lost 5 bases, V lost 5 bases, and 14 bases had no gene match. In nucleotides, the CDR3 is TGTGCCAGCAGTCCGACCGGTCGGACTAGCTGGCACGAGCAGTACTTC. Its protein is CASSPTGRTSWHEQYF.

The chain recombines TRBV3-1 (or the pseudogene TRBV3-2) with TRBJ1-6; the match to TRBD1 covers 8 bases. Trimming cost V 1 base and J 10 bases; bases outside gene matches: 9. Germline CDR1 and CDR2: LGHDT and YNNKEL (reference sequence). The CDR3 runs 16 residues. Written as DNA, the CDR3 is TGTGCCAGCAGCCAAGTCCCCGGGACAGGCCCCTCACCCCTCCACTTT. Its protein product is CASSQVPGTGPSPLHF.

This chain joins TRBV11-2 and TRBJ2-7; TRBD1 might be the D (7 bases). The germline CDR1 and CDR2 sequences are SGHAT and FQNNGV. Trimming stripped 5 bases from V and 7 bases from J, with 21 bases between. The CDR3 length is 15 residues. In nucleotides, the CDR3 is TGTGCCAGCAGCCCGGAGGGGACAGCCGTGGGGGAGCAGTACTTC. Amino acids: CASSPEGTAVGEQYF.

The genes are TRBV7-2 and TRBJ1-5, with D maybe TRBD1 (5 bases). This CDR3 has 16 amino acids. The V and J ends lost 1 base and 7 bases respectively, with 17 bases between them. Germline V gene data show CDR1 as SGHTA and CDR2 as FQGNSA. As DNA, the CDR3 is TGTGCCAGCAGCTTAGTGGGGGGGACCCTGGGACAGCCCCAGCATTTT. Encoded protein: CASSLVGGTLGQPQHF.

The CDR3 sequence: CASSSGAGGLEQYF. The CDR3 DNA sequence: TGTGCCAGCAGTTCCGGAGCGGGGGGTCTGGAGCAGTACTTC. The V call is TRBV27, the J call TRBJ2-7; 9 bases map to TRBD2. With 4 bases clipped from V and 7 bases from J, the junction kept 8 bases outside the gene matches. The CDR3 runs 14 residues. From germline, CDR1 is MNHEY and CDR2 SMNVEV (reference sequence).

The V call is TRBV21-1, the J call TRBJ2-7; the D call of TRBD2 is as the table states it, not checked on the DNA. TRBV21-1 is assigned pseudogene status. The CDR3 contains 13 residues. For the CDR3, the DNA is TGTGCCAGCAGCAATTATCGAGGGTACGAGCAGTACTTC. Translation gives CASSNYRGYEQYF.

The J gene is TRBJ1-4, the V gene TRBV6-2 or TRBV6-3; 8 bases are shared with TRBD1. V dropped 0 bases and J dropped 8; count of bases not matched to a gene: 5. The germline CDR1 and CDR2 sequences are MNHEY and SVGEGT. This CDR3 spans 15 amino acids. CDR3 nucleotides: TGTGCCAGCAGTTACTCTCAGGGGGCGGTCGAAAAACTGTTTTTT. Residues: CASSYSQGAVEKLFF.